The 18 T cell receptor beta chains listed next were all sequenced from one sample in a study of cytomegalovirus exposure and HLA in healthy donors (dated by TCRdb to the late 2010s). Library construction relied on the immunoSEQ multiplex PCR assay. For the multiplex PCR, a mixture combining 60 forward primers for TCR Vbeta segments and 13 reverse primers for TCR Jbeta segments was used. The immuneACCESS repertoire file appears here via TCRdb, limited to in-frame rearrangements. These files lack a portion of the clones; in checked studies, under half of the deficit traces to unresolved V genes, and the cause of the others is not known. Counted in this sample were about 200,000 clones; over 65% of them appeared once. Of the sample, roughly 0.62% is held by the ten largest clones. Sequenced material: PBMCs. These receptors came from a young man in good health and CMV-seronegative.

The V call is TRBV9, the J call TRBJ2-5, with TRBD2 identical over 11 bases. The CDR3 is 14 residues long. Germline CDR1 is SGDLS and CDR2 is YYNGEE. J was trimmed by 5 bases and V by 3 bases; bases with no gene match: 3. CDR3 in DNA: TGTGCCAGCAGCGATAGCGGGAGGGCTGAGACCCAGTACTTC. Protein: CASSDSGRAETQYF.

The rearrangement joins TRBV19 to TRBJ1-1, with TRBD1 matching over 12 bases. V trimming: 4 bases; J trimming: 0 bases; junction bases outside the gene matches: 15. The CDR3 spans 20 residues. Germline lookup yields CDR1 LNHDA and CDR2 SQIVND (reference sequence). The CDR3 region is CASSKRGQGANPLVNTEAFF. Here the CDR3 DNA reads TGTGCCAGTAGTAAAAGGGGACAGGGGGCGAACCCCTTGGTGAACACTGAAGCTTTCTTT.

The chain recombines TRBV19 with TRBJ1-1; D unresolved. Trimming removed 5 bases at V and 0 bases at J, with 10 bases between. The CDR3 contains 14 residues. The germline V gene has CDR1 LNHDA and CDR2 SQIVND (reference sequence). CDR3 sequence reads: CASSLRSLNTEAFF. The CDR3 DNA sequence: TGTGCCAGTAGTCTTAGGAGTTTGAACACTGAAGCTTTCTTT.

The chain links TRBV9 to TRBJ1-1; a possible D gene is TRBD1 (6 bases). The CDR3 consists of 13 residues. In germline, CDR1 is SGDLS, CDR2 YYNGEE. V lost 0 bases to trimming and J lost 4 bases, with 7 bases between them. The CDR3 DNA reads TGTGCCAGCAGCGTAGAAGGGGGCACTGAAGCTTTCTTT. The encoded protein is CASSVEGGTEAFF.

The sample holds a few counts of this clone. V is TRBV11-2 and J is TRBJ2-7, with a weak D call TRBD2 (6 bases). There are 14 residues in the CDR3. The germline CDR1 and CDR2 sequences are SGHAT and FQNNGV. The V end was cut by 5 bases, the J end by 5 bases, with 16 bases between. CDR3 sequence: CASSPQAGRNEQYF. The CDR3 DNA reads TGTGCCAGCAGCCCCCAGGCGGGGCGGAACGAGCAGTACTTC. The full variable domain, its missing parts supplied by reference TRBV11-2 and TRBJ2-7, is EAGVAQSPRYKIIEKRQSVAFWCNPISGHATLYWYQQILGQGPKLLIQFQNNGVVDDSQLPKDRFSAERLKGVDSTLKIQPAKLEDSAVYLCASSPQAGRNEQYFGPGTRLTVT.

This rearrangement joins TRBV18 to TRBJ2-3; 10 bases are shared with TRBD2. The V segment lost 3 bases and the J segment 6 bases; nucleotides outside the gene matches: 9. Germline loops: CDR1 KGHSH, CDR2 LQKENI. The length of the CDR3 is 16 residues. The CDR3 loop is CASSPFASGSKDTQYF. The CDR3 region has the DNA TGTGCCAGCTCACCCTTTGCTAGCGGGAGTAAGGATACGCAGTATTTT.

The chain couples TRBV7-9 to TRBJ2-5, with 8 bases that match TRBD1. The V gene end was trimmed by 5 bases and the J gene end by 5 bases; junction bases not matched to a gene: 10. CDR1 SEHNR and CDR2 FQNEAQ come from the germline V gene (reference sequence). The length of the CDR3 is 15 residues. CDR3 sequence (DNA): TGTGCCAGCAGCCCACGCACAGGGGGGCGGGAGACCCAGTACTTC. Its translation is CASSPRTGGRETQYF.

The rearrangement links TRBV5-1 to TRBJ2-7; 7 bases map to TRBD1. CDR1 is SGHRS, CDR2 YFSETQ, per germline. Trimming took 4 bases from V and 4 from J; bases not matched to a gene: 8. This CDR3 is built from 14 residues. This CDR3 reads CASSRGQPQYEQYF. DNA of the CDR3: TGCGCCAGCAGCAGGGGACAGCCCCAGTACGAGCAGTACTTC.

The chain couples TRBV29-1 to TRBJ2-5; 8 bases are shared with TRBD1. Germline V gives CDR1 SQVTM, CDR2 ANQGSEA. The CDR3 runs to 13 residues. Unmatched junction bases numbered 6, after V lost 5 bases and J lost 4 bases. The CDR3 reads CSVLDRGRETQYF. For the CDR3, the DNA is TGCAGCGTTCTTGACAGGGGTAGAGAGACCCAGTACTTC.

Here the CDR3 DNA reads TGTGCCAGCCGACAGGAAGTCCATGAGCAGTTCTTC. Residues: CASRQEVHEQFF. The V call is TRBV2, the J call TRBJ2-1; tentatively, D is TRBD1 (6 bases). Germline CDR1 is SNHLY and CDR2 is FYNNEI. This CDR3 has 12 amino acids. V lost 8 bases to trimming and J lost 8 bases, with 13 bases between them.

This clone was counted a few times. The chain recombines TRBV6-1 with TRBJ1-1; D may be TRBD1 (6 bases). The CDR3 has 15 amino acids. The V end was cut by 8 bases, the J end by 1 base, with 17 bases between. The germline V gene has CDR1 MNHNS and CDR2 SASEGT. CDR3 in amino acids: CASLLYGQKNTEAFF. DNA of the CDR3: TGTGCCAGCCTTCTGTATGGACAGAAGAACACTGAAGCTTTCTTT.

The chain carries TRBV5-6 and TRBJ2-7, with D unresolved. This CDR3 contains 13 residues. Germline CDR1 SGHDT, CDR2 YYEEEE. Deletions cut 1 base from V and 3 bases from J, with 8 bases between. CDR3 DNA: TGTGCCAGCAGCTTGAGTTCTAACTACGAGCAGTACTTC. Amino acid sequence: CASSLSSNYEQYF.

This chain uses TRBV7-9 with TRBJ1-2, with D hard to call. CDR3 size: 14 residues. Germline CDR1 is SEHNR and CDR2 is FQNEAQ (reference sequence). Between the trimmed V and J ends, which lost 6 bases and 2 bases, there was a span of 13 bases. DNA for the CDR3: TGTGCCAGCAGTCCAAGGGCGGGGAACTATGGCTACACCTTC. Translation gives CASSPRAGNYGYTF.

This clone is labeled as medium-sized. The chain employs TRBV2 and TRBJ2-7; D is possibly TRBD1 (6 bases). This CDR3 spans 13 amino acids. CDR1 SNHLY and CDR2 FYNNEI come from the germline V gene. The V end was cut by 7 bases, the J end by 6 bases, with 16 bases between. The CDR3 protein is CASTLTGFGEQYF. The CDR3 DNA is TGTGCCAGCACCCTAACAGGGTTCGGCGAGCAGTACTTC.

The chain has TRBV6-5 and TRBJ2-7, with 12 bases that match TRBD2. V gave up 7 bases and J gave up 7 bases; unmatched junction bases: 11. The V gene's germline CDR1 is MNHEY and CDR2 SVGAGI. The CDR3 has 15 residues. This chain's CDR3 is CASTQGLAGRQEQYF. The CDR3 coding sequence is TGTGCCAGCACCCAGGGACTAGCGGGTCGTCAGGAGCAGTACTTC.

The CDR3 reads CASTPPENTEAFF. The CDR3 DNA sequence: TGTGCCAGCACCCCTCCAGAGAACACTGAAGCTTTCTTT. V is TRBV6-6 and J is TRBJ1-1; D is unresolved. CDR3 size: 13 residues. Germline V gene sequence: CDR1 MNHNY, CDR2 SVGAGI (reference sequence). Trimming removed 7 bases from V and 1 base from J, with 10 bases in between.

The chain carries TRBV13 and TRBJ2-4; D gene ambiguous. This CDR3 has 14 residues. The germline CDR1 and CDR2 sequences are PRHDT and FYEKMQ (reference sequence). Deletions cut 4 bases from V and 1 base from J, with 8 bases between. The CDR3 region has the DNA TGTGCCAGCAGCTCCAGGATCGCCAAAAACATTCAGTACTTC. It translates to CASSSRIAKNIQYF. The variable domain in full, completed from reference TRBV13 and TRBJ2-4, reads AAGVIQSPRHLIKEKRETATLKCYPIPRHDTVYWYQQGPGQDPQFLISFYEKMQSDKGSIPDRFSAQQFSDYHSELNMSSLELGDSALYFCASSSRIAKNIQYFGAGTRLSVL.

V gene TRBV2 combines with J gene TRBJ1-5; 8 nucleotides align to TRBD1. Germline V CDR1 and CDR2: SNHLY, FYNNEI. J lost 7 bases, V lost 5 bases, and 22 bases had no gene match. CDR3 length: 19 amino acids. For the CDR3, the DNA is TGTGCCAGCAGTAGAGTTGGACAGGGATGGCCCCAGATTGGGCAGCCCCAGCATTTT. It is translated as CASSRVGQGWPQIGQPQHF. Using reference TRBV2 and TRBJ1-5 for the parts outside the CDR3, the full variable domain is EPEVTQTPSHQVTQMGQEVILRCVPISNHLYFYWYRQILGQKVEFLVSFYNNEISEKSEIFDDQFSVERPDGSNFTLKIRSTKLEDSAMYFCASSRVGQGWPQIGQPQHFGDGTRLSIL.